Listed below are T cell receptor beta chains from one sample, sequenced in a study of OX40 agonist ivuxolimab in advanced cancers. TCRdb's copy holds only in-frame clones and misses some; the assay was immunoSEQ multiplex PCR. The repertoire holds 50,000 to 65,000 clones, with about nine tenths as singletons. The material sequenced was CD4+ or CD8+ T cells sorted from blood, taken in a trial of the OX40 agonist ivuxolimab. The receptor source for this set is an adult with an advanced solid tumor such as melanoma, head and neck, liver or kidney cancer. Each CDR3 is given with its conserved first and last residue. A D gene is named only where the DNA matches it firmly. Size is stated for part of the rows, as once, few or many counts, or as a class when the clone is expanded.

v_call: TRBV6-5; j_call: TRBJ1-1; clone_size: -; d_call: -; cdr3_nt: TGTGCCAGCGGGACAACCACTGGAGCTTTCTTT; cdr3_aa: CASGTTTGAFF
v_call: TRBV28; j_call: TRBJ1-5; clone_size: -; d_call: -; cdr3_nt: TGTGCCAGCAGTATATACAAAACACGGGCCAGGGGCATTGGTCAGCCCCAGCATTTT; cdr3_aa: CASSIYKTRARGIGQPQHF
v_call: TRBV7-8; j_call: TRBJ2-2; clone_size: -; d_call: -; cdr3_nt: TGTGCCAGCAGCTCATGGGGACCGACGGACACCGGGGAGCTGTTTTTT; cdr3_aa: CASSSWGPTDTGELFF
v_call: TRBV28; j_call: TRBJ1-2; clone_size: -; d_call: -; cdr3_nt: TGTGCCAGCTTCCCAGGGTCATCTGACTATGGCTACACCTTC; cdr3_aa: CASFPGSSDYGYTF
v_call: TRBV19; j_call: TRBJ1-6; clone_size: -; d_call: TRBD1; cdr3_nt: TGTGCCAGTAGTAGCCAGACAGGGGACTCACCCCTCCACTTT; cdr3_aa: CASSSQTGDSPLHF
v_call: TRBV28; j_call: TRBJ1-2; clone_size: -; d_call: -; cdr3_nt: TGTGCCAGCAGTCCCCCCACAGGGTACAAGGGCTATGGCTACACCTTC; cdr3_aa: CASSPPTGYKGYGYTF
v_call: TRBV5-1; j_call: TRBJ2-3; clone_size: once; d_call: TRBD2; cdr3_nt: TGCGCCAGCAGCCCCGGACTAGCGGGGGGGCCAAGCGCAGATACGCAGTATTTT; cdr3_aa: CASSPGLAGGPSADTQYF
v_call: TRBV5-5; j_call: TRBJ1-1; clone_size: -; d_call: TRBD1; cdr3_nt: TGTGCCAGCAGCGGAAGACAGGGTTTTAATCTTGGCACTGAAGCTTTCTTT; cdr3_aa: CASSGRQGFNLGTEAFF
v_call: TRBV5-1; j_call: TRBJ1-6; clone_size: few; d_call: -; cdr3_nt: TGCGCCAGCAGCTTGGAGGGAAATTCACCCCTCCACTTT; cdr3_aa: CASSLEGNSPLHF
v_call: TRBV5-8; j_call: TRBJ1-5; clone_size: -; d_call: -; cdr3_nt: TGTGCCAGCAGCCAGAACGGCAATAATCAGCCCCAGCATTTT; cdr3_aa: CASSQNGNNQPQHF
v_call: TRBV5-1; j_call: TRBJ2-3; clone_size: -; d_call: -; cdr3_nt: TGCGCCAGCAGCTTGTCGGCAGGGAGTCCAGATACGCAGTATTTT; cdr3_aa: CASSLSAGSPDTQYF
v_call: TRBV5-1; j_call: TRBJ1-6; clone_size: -; d_call: -; cdr3_nt: TGCGCCAGCAGCTTGGACCCAGGGAGGTGGCCCCTCCACTTT; cdr3_aa: CASSLDPGRWPLHF
v_call: TRBV18; j_call: TRBJ1-6; clone_size: -; d_call: TRBD1; cdr3_nt: TGTGCCAGCTCACCATTGCTCCCGGGACAGGGTACTTCACCCCTCCACTTT; cdr3_aa: CASSPLLPGQGTSPLHF
v_call: TRBV5-1; j_call: TRBJ2-5; clone_size: -; d_call: -; cdr3_nt: TGCGCCAGCAGCTTGGAGCAAGAGACCCAGTACTTC; cdr3_aa: CASSLEQETQYF
v_call: TRBV21-1; j_call: TRBJ1-2; clone_size: -; d_call: -; cdr3_nt: TGTGCCAGCAGCAAAGGCTACACCTTC; cdr3_aa: CASSKGYTF
v_call: TRBV19; j_call: TRBJ1-4; clone_size: -; d_call: -; cdr3_nt: TGTGCCAGTAAAGGATGGAGACTTAATGAAAAACTGTTTTTT; cdr3_aa: CASKGWRLNEKLFF
v_call: TRBV28; j_call: TRBJ2-5; clone_size: -; d_call: TRBD2; cdr3_nt: TGTGCCATTCGGGGGGAGGGAGGAAGGGAGACCCAGTACTTC; cdr3_aa: CAIRGEGGRETQYF
v_call: TRBV7-9; j_call: TRBJ2-1; clone_size: -; d_call: -; cdr3_nt: TGTGCCAGCAGCCAAACTCGGGCGGGATCCTACAATGAGCAGTTCTTC; cdr3_aa: CASSQTRAGSYNEQFF
v_call: TRBV27; j_call: TRBJ1-2; clone_size: -; d_call: TRBD1; cdr3_nt: TGTGCCACCTACTCCCCTCCCGGGACAGGGGGCCGGGACTATGGCTACACCTTC; cdr3_aa: CATYSPPGTGGRDYGYTF
v_call: TRBV6-1; j_call: TRBJ1-3; clone_size: -; d_call: -; cdr3_nt: TGTGCCAGCCGGGTCGACTCTGGAAACACCATATATTTT; cdr3_aa: CASRVDSGNTIYF
v_call: TRBV28; j_call: TRBJ2-4; clone_size: -; d_call: TRBD1; cdr3_nt: TGTGCCAGCAGTTCAACAGACAGGGGGGGAGCCAAAAACATTCAGTACTTC; cdr3_aa: CASSSTDRGGAKNIQYF
v_call: TRBV11-1; j_call: TRBJ2-7; clone_size: -; d_call: -; cdr3_nt: TGTGCCAGCAGCTTAACGGGCACGGCAGCAGACTACGAGCAGTACTTC; cdr3_aa: CASSLTGTAADYEQYF
v_call: TRBV6-5; j_call: TRBJ2-1; clone_size: -; d_call: TRBD1; cdr3_nt: TGTGCCAGCAGTTCCCTCGGGACAGGTTACAATGAGCAGTTCTTC; cdr3_aa: CASSSLGTGYNEQFF
v_call: TRBV14; j_call: TRBJ2-5; clone_size: -; d_call: TRBD1; cdr3_nt: TGTGCCAGCAGCCAAGATCTGGGACAGGGGCACGAGACCCAGTACTTC; cdr3_aa: CASSQDLGQGHETQYF
v_call: TRBV7-2; j_call: TRBJ1-1; clone_size: -; d_call: -; cdr3_nt: TGTGCCAGCAGCTCTCAAGGGGGTGGAGGCACTGAAGCTTTCTTT; cdr3_aa: CASSSQGGGGTEAFF
v_call: TRBV7-8; j_call: TRBJ1-1; clone_size: -; d_call: -; cdr3_nt: TGTGCCAGCAGCTTAGCAGGGTTGAACACTGAAGCTTTCTTT; cdr3_aa: CASSLAGLNTEAFF
v_call: TRBV7-2; j_call: TRBJ1-5; clone_size: -; d_call: TRBD1; cdr3_nt: TGTGCCAGCAGCTCGGACAGGGGCAATCAGCCCCAGCATTTT; cdr3_aa: CASSSDRGNQPQHF
v_call: TRBV28; j_call: TRBJ1-4; clone_size: -; d_call: TRBD1; cdr3_nt: TGTGCCAGCAGTTTATCCAGGGGGCCGGGGCAGACTAATGAAAAACTGTTTTTT; cdr3_aa: CASSLSRGPGQTNEKLFF